Listed here are 31 T cell receptor beta chains from one sample, sequenced in a study of shared clonotypes between healthy human individuals. The protocol was immunoSEQ multiplex PCR, while the TCRdb copy is restricted to in-frame clones and leaves out a portion. This table has roughly 2,500,000 clones, 80% to 95% appearing once. The sequenced material came from naive CD4+ T cells from PBMCs. The subset was: CD45RA+ positively selected. These receptors came from a man younger than 35 in good health. Some clones in this sample may be carry-over from other donors' samples.

The rearrangement joins TRBV23-1 to TRBJ2-7, with no clear D. TRBV23-1 belongs to the ORF category, with a function that is uncertain. Trimming took off 6 bases at V and 3 bases at J, with 6 bases between the two ends. The CDR3 has 11 amino acids. CDR3 amino acids: CASSPGYEQYF. The DNA of the CDR3 is TGCGCCAGCAGCCCCGGCTACGAGCAGTACTTC.

This clone was counted a single time. This sequence joins TRBV6-6 and TRBJ1-5; no clear D gene. The germline V and J ends were trimmed by 6 bases and 6 bases, with 12 bases remaining between them. CDR3 length equals 13 residues. CDR1 MNHNY and CDR2 SVGAGI come from the germline V gene (reference sequence). CDR3 region: CASSFVGFQPQHF. CDR3 coding DNA: TGTGCCAGCAGCTTTGTAGGTTTTCAGCCCCAGCATTTT.

For the CDR3, the DNA is TGTGCCAGCAGTGAGCAGCCTAGGAATGAGCAGTTCTTC. The encoded protein is CASSEQPRNEQFF. The chain combines TRBV6-4 with TRBJ2-1, with unresolved D. The germline V and J ends were trimmed by 3 bases and 7 bases, with 10 bases remaining between them. There are 13 residues in the CDR3. The germline V gene encodes CDR1 MRHNA and CDR2 SNTAGT.

CDR3 nucleotides: TGTGCCAGCAGCCCCGAGGGACAGGGAAGCTCCTACGAGCAGTACTTC. This encodes CASSPEGQGSSYEQYF. V usage is TRBV13 and J usage is TRBJ2-7; the match to TRBD1 covers 9 bases. With 5 bases clipped from V and 0 bases from J, the junction kept 8 bases outside the gene matches. This CDR3 is 16 amino acids long. Germline V gene lookup returns CDR1 PRHDT and CDR2 FYEKMQ (reference sequence).

The gene calls are TRBV4-1 and TRBJ1-2; tentatively, D is TRBD1 (5 bases). CDR1 and CDR2 from the germline V gene are MGHRA and YSYEKL. Trimming took off 0 bases at V and 5 bases at J, with 19 bases between the two ends. The CDR3 loop spans 17 amino acids. CDR3 sequence (DNA): TGCGCCAGCAGCCAAGAGGGGACCCAGACAATCGTATATGGCTACACCTTC. Its protein product is CASSQEGTQTIVYGYTF.

The chain has TRBV4-2 and TRBJ1-1; D is undetermined. The ends were cut back, 1 base at V and 8 bases at J, with 17 bases in the middle. The germline CDR1 and CDR2 sequences are LGHNA and YNFKEQ. This CDR3 region has 15 residues. CDR3 DNA sequence: TGTGCCAGCAGCCAAGGGATTACGAGGGTGGTCGAAGCTTTCTTT. This translates into CASSQGITRVVEAFF.

This clone was detected only once. Other DNA sequences in this sample translate to the same CDR3. V and J are TRBV9 and TRBJ2-2; D is unclear. Per the germline V gene, CDR1 is SGDLS and CDR2 is YYNGEE. V lost 0 bases to trimming and J lost 2 bases, with 11 bases between them. CDR3 length: 16 residues. The CDR3 region has the DNA TGTGCCAGCAGCGTAGATGGCAGGTTAAACACCGGGGAGCTGTTTTTT. Protein: CASSVDGRLNTGELFF. Complete variable domain (other parts from reference TRBV9 and TRBJ2-2): DSGVTQTPKHLITATGQRVTLRCSPRSGDLSVYWYQQSLDQGLQFLIQYYNGEERAKGNILERFSAQQFPDLHSELNLSSLELGDSALYFCASSVDGRLNTGELFFGEGSRLTVL.

The chain has TRBV7-8 and TRBJ2-1; TRBD1 matches 7 bases. Germline V CDR1 and CDR2: SGHVS, FQNEAQ. V trimming: 5 bases; J trimming: 7 bases; junction bases outside the gene matches: 5. The CDR3 totals 13 residues. The CDR3 loop is CASSRQGLNEQFF. CDR3 nucleotides: TGTGCCAGCAGCCGACAGGGCTTGAATGAGCAGTTCTTC.

Details on this clone: Other DNA sequences in the sample encode the same CDR3. The chain has TRBV6-5 and TRBJ2-1; D not certain. The germline V and J ends were trimmed by 1 base and 3 bases, with 7 bases remaining between them. The CDR3 loop spans 14 amino acids. Germline values: CDR1 MNHEY, CDR2 SVGAGI. CDR3 DNA sequence: TGTGCCAGCAGTTACTTTGGAGACTACAATGAGCAGTTCTTC. This translates into CASSYFGDYNEQFF.

The rearrangement links TRBV14 to TRBJ2-1; no firm D call. The V and J ends lost 2 bases and 4 bases respectively, with 9 bases between them. In germline, CDR1 is SGHDN, CDR2 FVKESK. The CDR3 extends over 14 amino acids. CDR3 sequence: CASSQTLDYNEQFF. DNA for the CDR3: TGTGCCAGCAGCCAAACCTTAGATTACAATGAGCAGTTCTTC.

The rearrangement uses TRBV28 and TRBJ1-1; TRBD1 agrees at 7 bases. In germline, CDR1 is MDHEN, CDR2 SYDVKM. J lost 0 bases, V lost 4 bases, and 5 bases had no gene match. The CDR3 spans 15 residues. CDR3 loop: CASSYSTGLNTEAFF. The CDR3 DNA reads TGTGCCAGCAGTTATTCGACAGGGTTGAACACTGAAGCTTTCTTT.

V gene TRBV9 combines with J gene TRBJ2-7, with D hard to call. V gave up 2 bases and J gave up 1 base, with 7 bases separating them. CDR1 is SGDLS, CDR2 YYNGEE, per germline. The CDR3 contains 13 residues. The CDR3, as DNA: TGTGCCAGCAGCGTTAGAGAATCCTACGAGCAGTACTTC. Translating gives CASSVRESYEQYF.

The chain employs TRBV30 and TRBJ2-4, with 11 bases matching TRBD1. CDR1 GTSNPN and CDR2 SVGIG come from the germline V gene (reference sequence). The CDR3 has 12 residues. J was trimmed by 8 bases and V by 5 bases; bases with no gene match: 2. DNA for the CDR3: TGTGCCTGGGGGGACAGGGGGGACATTCAGTACTTC. It encodes CAWGDRGDIQYF.

The chain employs TRBV2 and TRBJ2-5, with D uncertain. Germline V gene sequence: CDR1 SNHLY, CDR2 FYNNEI. This CDR3 has 13 residues. Between the trimmed V and J ends, which lost 1 base and 4 bases, there was a span of 7 bases. The CDR3, as DNA: TGTGCCAGCAGTGAAGAGGCAGGAGAGACCCAGTACTTC. This sequence encodes CASSEEAGETQYF.

The J gene is TRBJ2-5, the V gene TRBV20-1; the D is unclear. The germline CDR1 and CDR2 sequences are DFQATT and SNEGSKA (reference sequence). There are 11 residues in the CDR3. V shed 7 bases and J shed 0 bases, with 6 bases lying between them. The chain's CDR3 is CSEEHQETQYF. CDR3 bases: TGCAGTGAGGAACACCAAGAGACCCAGTACTTC.

This sequence joins TRBV7-9 and TRBJ1-2; D may be TRBD1 (6 bases). Germline V CDR1 and CDR2: SEHNR, FQNEAQ (reference sequence). V lost 4 bases and J lost 5, with 14 bases in between. This CDR3 has 14 residues. This CDR3 reads CASSYRGAIYGYTF. The DNA for the CDR3 is TGTGCCAGCAGCTACCGGGGGGCCATTTATGGCTACACCTTC.

This sequence joins TRBV4-2 and TRBJ1-5, with 8 bases fitting TRBD1. The CDR3 has 18 amino acids. The V gene's germline CDR1 is LGHNA and CDR2 YNFKEQ. The V gene end was trimmed by 0 bases and the J gene end by 2 bases; junction bases not matched to a gene: 9. CDR3 nucleotide sequence: TGTGCCAGCAGCCAAGATGTCGTGTCAGGGGGCGGCAATCAGCCCCAGCATTTT. Encoded protein: CASSQDVVSGGGNQPQHF.

This chain joins TRBV5-1 and TRBJ2-3, with D perhaps matching TRBD2 (5 bases). Trimming stripped 4 bases from V and 2 bases from J, with 17 bases between. CDR1 and CDR2 from the germline V gene are SGHRS and YFSETQ. CDR3 length: 16 amino acids. CDR3 amino acids: CASSPGGSSDTDTQYF. The CDR3 DNA follows: TGCGCCAGCAGCCCCGGTGGGAGTAGTGACACAGATACGCAGTATTTT. Variable domain in full (rest from reference TRBV5-1 and TRBJ2-3): KAGVTQTPRYLIKTRGQQVTLSCSPISGHRSVSWYQQTPGQGLQFLFEYFSETQRNKGNFPGRFSGRQFSNSRSEMNVSTLELGDSALYLCASSPGGSSDTDTQYFGPGTRLTVL.

The chain has TRBV5-4 and TRBJ2-3; TRBD2 matches 9 bases. CDR1 and CDR2 from the germline V gene are SGHNT and YYREEE (reference sequence). The V segment lost 6 bases and the J segment 3 bases; nucleotides outside the gene matches: 14. This CDR3 has 17 residues. The CDR3 DNA reads TGTGCCAGCACCGAGGGGGCGGGAGGGCCTAGTACAGATACGCAGTATTTT. The encoded protein is CASTEGAGGPSTDTQYF.

V and J are TRBV29-1 and TRBJ2-5; D is ambiguous. The CDR3 consists of 10 residues. The germline V and J ends were trimmed by 2 bases and 7 bases, with 5 bases remaining between them. CDR1 and CDR2 (germline): SQVTM, ANQGSEA. The CDR3 coding sequence is TGCAGCGTTGAACGCGGGACCCAGTACTTC. Translated: CSVERGTQYF.

The chain links TRBV10-1 to TRBJ2-7; 11 nucleotides agree with TRBD2. CDR3 length: 15 residues. The germline V gene encodes CDR1 WNHNN and CDR2 SYGVQD (reference sequence). Losses at the gene ends were 2 bases for V and 4 bases for J; bases not matched to a gene: 4. As DNA, the CDR3 is TGCGCCAGCAGTGAGCGACTAGCGGGACGGTACGAGCAGTACTTC. Protein sequence: CASSERLAGRYEQYF.

Comments on this clone: The sample has other DNA sequences that encode this CDR3 too. The rearrangement links TRBV28 to TRBJ1-2; TRBD1 is a possible D gene (5 bases). CDR3 length equals 14 residues. Looked up from germline, CDR1 is MDHEN and CDR2 is SYDVKM. Trimming left V 3 bases short and J 2 bases short, with 10 bases between. Written as DNA, the CDR3 is TGTGCCAGCAGTTTGCTGGGGCCGAACTATGGCTACACCTTC. Its protein product is CASSLLGPNYGYTF.

V and J are TRBV18 and TRBJ1-1; D is perhaps TRBD1 (5 bases). This CDR3 has 13 amino acids. Germline assignment: CDR1 KGHSH and CDR2 LQKENI. CDR3 sequence (DNA): TGTGTCACGAAACGCGGACAGAACACTGAAGCTTTCTTT. It specifies CVTKRGQNTEAFF.

The rearrangement uses TRBV5-1 and TRBJ1-1; 7 bases line up with TRBD1. V gave up 7 bases and J gave up 2 bases; unmatched junction bases: 8. The CDR3 runs 14 residues. The V gene's germline CDR1 is SGHRS and CDR2 YFSETQ. The CDR3 DNA reads TGCGCCAGCGGAAAGGGACAGCCCAACACTGAAGCTTTCTTT. Amino acids: CASGKGQPNTEAFF.

The CDR3 loop is CASSEPQGQGRSDGYTF. DNA for the CDR3: TGTGCCAGCAGTGAACCCCAAGGGCAGGGGAGATCTGATGGCTACACCTTC. The V gene is TRBV2, the J gene TRBJ1-2, with a possible D match to TRBD1 (6 bases). Germline values: CDR1 SNHLY, CDR2 FYNNEI. The CDR3 is made up of 17 amino acids. V was clipped by 2 bases and J by 6 bases, with 22 bases between them. Full variable domain (outside the CDR3, taken from reference TRBV2 and TRBJ1-2): EPEVTQTPSHQVTQMGQEVILRCVPISNHLYFYWYRQILGQKVEFLVSFYNNEISEKSEIFDDQFSVERPDGSNFTLKIRSTKLEDSAMYFCASSEPQGQGRSDGYTFGSGTRLTVV.

This rearrangement joins TRBV7-2 to TRBJ2-7; 7 positions match TRBD2. With 5 bases clipped from V and 3 bases from J, the junction kept 4 bases outside the gene matches. The germline gives CDR1 SGHTA, CDR2 FQGNSA. This CDR3 is 13 amino acids long. The CDR3 region is CASSLGLVYEQYF. DNA for the CDR3: TGTGCCAGCAGCCTAGGACTAGTCTACGAGCAGTACTTC.

The rearrangement uses TRBV13 and TRBJ2-3; TRBD2 aligns across 8 bases. Germline V gives CDR1 PRHDT, CDR2 FYEKMQ (reference sequence). The CDR3 length is 18 residues. J gave up 8 bases and V 1 base, and 17 bases lay outside the gene matches. The CDR3 coding sequence is TGTGCCAGCAGCTTAGCCCCTACGGGAGGGCCCCCTTCCGTTACGCAGTATTTT. Translating it yields CASSLAPTGGPPSVTQYF.

The chain has TRBV25-1 and TRBJ2-1; 9 nucleotides agree with TRBD2. This CDR3 spans 14 amino acids. The J segment lost 10 bases and the V segment lost 4 bases, leaving 8 bases of the junction unmatched. Germline V lookup: CDR1 MGHDK, CDR2 SYGVNS. Here the CDR3 reads CASSASSGIGEQFF. As DNA, the CDR3 is TGTGCCAGCAGTGCGTCTAGCGGGATAGGGGAGCAGTTCTTC.

J is TRBJ2-7 and V is TRBV5-1; 9 bases align to TRBD1. This CDR3 region has 14 residues. The germline CDR1 and CDR2 sequences are SGHRS and YFSETQ. V gave up 3 bases and J gave up 3 bases; unmatched junction bases: 4. In DNA, the CDR3 is TGCGCCAGCAGCTCCCGGGACAGGGTCTACGAGCAGTACTTC. Translating it yields CASSSRDRVYEQYF. Variable domain in full (rest from reference TRBV5-1 and TRBJ2-7): KAGVTQTPRYLIKTRGQQVTLSCSPISGHRSVSWYQQTPGQGLQFLFEYFSETQRNKGNFPGRFSGRQFSNSRSEMNVSTLELGDSALYLCASSSRDRVYEQYFGPGTRLTVT.

The rearrangement uses TRBV5-1 and TRBJ2-2; 13 bases agree with TRBD2. CDR3 length: 17 amino acids. Looked up from germline, CDR1 is SGHRS and CDR2 is YFSETQ. Trimming cost V 0 bases and J 6 bases; bases outside gene matches: 5. DNA of the CDR3: TGCGCCAGCAGCTTGGGGACTAGCGGGAGTCTTTCCGGGGAGCTGTTTTTT. This sequence encodes CASSLGTSGSLSGELFF.

This clone was detected only once. Here the CDR3 reads CASSFSGTGSTEAFF. CDR3 DNA: TGCGCCAGCAGTTTCAGCGGGACAGGGAGCACTGAAGCTTTCTTT. The rearrangement links TRBV5-1 to TRBJ1-1; 9 nucleotides agree with TRBD1. Germline CDR1 reads SGHRS; CDR2 reads YFSETQ. This CDR3 comprises 15 residues. With 5 bases clipped from V and 4 bases from J, the junction kept 9 bases outside the gene matches. Variable domain in full (rest from reference TRBV5-1 and TRBJ1-1): KAGVTQTPRYLIKTRGQQVTLSCSPISGHRSVSWYQQTPGQGLQFLFEYFSETQRNKGNFPGRFSGRQFSNSRSEMNVSTLELGDSALYLCASSFSGTGSTEAFFGQGTRLTVV.